These 2 T cell receptor beta chains were sequenced from one sample in a study of shared clonotypes between healthy human individuals. Some clones are missing from TCRdb's copy, which holds only in-frame ones; the method was immunoSEQ multiplex PCR. The sample lists about 600,000 clones; around 97% were seen once. The sequenced sample was naive CD4+ T cells sorted from blood. Subset given: CD45RA+ positively selected. These receptors all stem from a woman aged 25 to 45 in good health.

The chain employs TRBV11-2 and TRBJ2-2; unclear D gene. Germline CDR1 reads SGHAT; CDR2 reads FQNNGV. Between the trimmed V and J ends, which lost 6 bases and 0 bases, there was a span of 11 bases. The CDR3 contains 15 residues. The DNA of the CDR3 is TGTGCCAGCAGTATGCAGGTGACGAACACCGGGGAGCTGTTTTTT. Protein product: CASSMQVTNTGELFF.

On this clone: In the same sample, other DNA sequences code for this CDR3. The genes are TRBV19 and TRBJ1-1; D is perhaps TRBD1 (6 bases). The ends were cut back, 6 bases at V and 0 bases at J, with 14 bases in the middle. From germline, CDR1 is LNHDA and CDR2 SQIVND (reference sequence). This CDR3 is built from 15 residues. The CDR3 reads CASSPRGRMNTEAFF. CDR3 coding DNA: TGTGCCAGTAGCCCGAGGGGGAGAATGAACACTGAAGCTTTCTTT.